A single sample is the source of the 26 T cell receptor beta chains below, sequenced in a study of blood T cell repertoires in COVID-19. Produced via immunoSEQ multiplex PCR; TCRdb's table is partial and in-frame only. The table has about 380,000 clones, about 80% seen once; the top ten hold around 1.1%. Sequencing was performed on peripheral blood. The receptors were sampled from a human donor with acute or convalescent COVID-19. The donor label of this sample is uncertain.

This chain uses TRBV28 with TRBJ1-1; possible D gene TRBD1, 5 bases. The germline V and J ends were trimmed by 0 bases and 7 bases, with 15 bases remaining between them. Germline V gives CDR1 MDHEN, CDR2 SYDVKM. The CDR3 totals 15 residues. This chain's CDR3 is CASSLWAEGVSEAFF. The CDR3 region has the DNA TGTGCCAGCAGTTTATGGGCCGAAGGGGTTAGTGAAGCTTTCTTT. Using reference TRBV28 and TRBJ1-1 for the parts outside the CDR3, the full variable domain is DVKVTQSSRYLVKRTGEKVFLECVQDMDHENMFWYRQDPGLGLRLIYFSYDVKMKEKGDIPEGYSVSREKKERFSLILESASTNQTSMYLCASSLWAEGVSEAFFGQGTRLTVV.

This chain joins TRBV5-1 and TRBJ2-3; TRBD2 is a possible D gene (6 bases). Looked up from germline, CDR1 is SGHRS and CDR2 is YFSETQ. This CDR3 is built from 15 residues. With 0 bases removed from V and 2 bases from J, the gap between germline ends came to 10 bases. CDR3 protein: CASSLASVSTDTQYF. In nucleotides, the CDR3 is TGCGCCAGCAGCTTGGCTAGCGTATCCACAGATACGCAGTATTTT.

V usage is TRBV10-1 and J usage is TRBJ2-1; D is possibly TRBD1 (8 bases). The CDR3 is 15 residues long. V was pared by 4 bases and J by 4 bases, with 14 bases between. Germline loops: CDR1 WNHNN, CDR2 SYGVQD (reference sequence). CDR3 protein: CASSAGGTGYNEQFF. The CDR3 DNA reads as TGCGCCAGCAGTGCCGGGGGGACAGGATACAATGAGCAGTTCTTC.

The V and J genes are TRBV7-9 and TRBJ2-7; 8 positions match TRBD2. CDR1 is SEHNR and CDR2 is FQNEAQ in the germline V gene (reference sequence). The CDR3 runs to 15 residues. The ends lost 5 bases at V and 0 bases at J; junction bases unmatched: 6. The CDR3 is CASSPLAGSSYEQYF. The CDR3, as DNA: TGTGCCAGCAGCCCTTTAGCGGGGAGCTCCTACGAGCAGTACTTC.

For the CDR3, the DNA is TGTGCCAGCTCACCACCCGGCAGGGTAGGAAACACCATATATTTT. It specifies CASSPPGRVGNTIYF. The rearrangement links TRBV18 to TRBJ1-3, with a tentative D call TRBD1 (5 bases). The CDR3 runs to 15 residues. Germline V gives CDR1 KGHSH, CDR2 LQKENI. Trimming cost V 0 bases and J 4 bases, with 10 bases left between them. The full variable domain, completed using reference TRBV18 and TRBJ1-3, is NAGVMQNPRHLVRRRGQEARLRCSPMKGHSHVYWYRQLPEEGLKFMVYLQKENIIDESGMPKERFSAEFPKEGPSILRIQQVVRGDSAAYFCASSPPGRVGNTIYFGEGSWLTVV.

V and J are TRBV4-1 and TRBJ1-3; unclear D gene. V lost 3 bases, J lost 4 bases, and 4 bases lay in between. The CDR3 has 12 amino acids. Germline assignment: CDR1 MGHRA and CDR2 YSYEKL. The CDR3 nucleotides read TGCGCCAGCAGCCAGGCCGGAAACACCATATATTTT. Translating it yields CASSQAGNTIYF.

This clone appeared a single time. The CDR3 DNA reads as TGTGCCAGCAGTTACAATAGCGGGAGTCGGGTCAATGAGCAGTTCTTC. This gives the protein CASSYNSGSRVNEQFF. V is TRBV6-5 and J is TRBJ2-1, with 9 bases fitting TRBD2. This CDR3 is 16 amino acids long. Germline V gives CDR1 MNHEY, CDR2 SVGAGI. Trimming at V came to 2 bases and at J to 6 bases, leaving 8 bases not matched to a gene.

The chain uses TRBV10-1 and TRBJ2-1, with 13 bases aligning to TRBD2. The CDR3 has 19 amino acids. J gave up 0 bases and V 4 bases, and 9 bases lay outside the gene matches. The V gene's germline CDR1 is WNHNN and CDR2 SYGVQD (reference sequence). Here the CDR3 reads CASSGGGTSGAHSYNEQFF. The DNA of the CDR3 is TGCGCCAGCAGTGGAGGAGGGACTAGCGGGGCTCACTCCTACAATGAGCAGTTCTTC.

The CDR3 DNA sequence: TGCGCCAGCAGCTTGGAGGGACTCGGCACTGAAGCTTTCTTT. Its translation is CASSLEGLGTEAFF. The chain is built from TRBV5-1 and TRBJ1-1, with D perhaps TRBD1 (5 bases). Germline CDR1 and CDR2: SGHRS and YFSETQ. Trimming pared 0 bases from V and 4 bases from J, leaving 10 bases between. The CDR3 runs to 14 residues.

The rearrangement uses TRBV5-6 and TRBJ1-2, with 8 bases matching TRBD1. CDR1 is SGHDT, CDR2 YYEEEE, per germline. CDR3 length: 14 amino acids. Germline trimming cut 4 bases from V and 3 bases from J; bases unmatched to any gene: 5. The CDR3 region has the DNA TGTGCCAGCAGCCGTAGGACAGGGTACTATGGCTACACCTTC. Its translation: CASSRRTGYYGYTF.

The rearrangement uses TRBV30 and TRBJ1-6, with D unresolved. This CDR3 is 18 amino acids long. Trimming stripped 0 bases from V and 1 base from J, with 16 bases between. CDR1 GTSNPN and CDR2 SVGIG come from the germline V gene (reference sequence). The CDR3 region has the DNA TGTGCCTGGAGTGTACGGCAGGTTGCAATATCCTATAATTCACCCCTCCACTTT. It translates to CAWSVRQVAISYNSPLHF.

The J gene is TRBJ2-3, the V gene TRBV27; TRBD2 agrees at 11 bases. The germline V gene encodes CDR1 MNHEY and CDR2 SMNVEV (reference sequence). CDR3 length: 14 residues. J lost 5 bases, V lost 5 bases, and 3 bases had no gene match. In DNA, the CDR3 is TGTGCCAGCAGTCCCGGGACTAGCGGAGATACGCAGTATTTT. Its protein product is CASSPGTSGDTQYF.

The rearrangement uses TRBV28 and TRBJ1-2; no clear D. Trimming shortened V by 8 bases and J by 8 bases, and 24 bases separated the two germline ends. The CDR3 sequence is 15 residues long. Germline-derived CDR1 and CDR2 are MDHEN and SYDVKM. CDR3 protein: CASRFPRGNMAGYTF. The CDR3 coding sequence is TGTGCCAGCCGGTTCCCCCGGGGAAACATGGCGGGCTACACCTTC.

V gene TRBV4-1 combines with J gene TRBJ1-3; tentatively, D is TRBD1 (6 bases). The CDR3 totals 17 residues. CDR1 MGHRA and CDR2 YSYEKL come from the germline V gene. The V gene lost 0 bases and the J gene lost 3 bases, with 15 bases spanning the gap. DNA for the CDR3: TGCGCCAGCAGCCAAGAATCCCTGCGGGGGCTTGGAAACACCATATATTTT. It translates to CASSQESLRGLGNTIYF.

The chain is built from TRBV15 and TRBJ1-2; D is ambiguous. From germline, CDR1 is LNHNV and CDR2 YYDKDF (reference sequence). This CDR3 comprises 15 residues. Deletions cut 0 bases from V and 1 base from J, with 9 bases between. The CDR3 here is CATSRDRQRNYGYTF. As DNA, the CDR3 is TGTGCCACCAGCAGAGATCGACAACGTAACTATGGCTACACCTTC.

This clone has just one count. The chain couples TRBV7-9 to TRBJ1-1; D perhaps matches TRBD1 (5 bases). CDR1 is SEHNR and CDR2 is FQNEAQ in the germline V gene (reference sequence). Trimming removed 5 bases at V and 8 bases at J, with 15 bases between. The length of the CDR3 is 13 residues. The CDR3 nucleotides read TGTGCCAGCAGCCATGTGCGGGGCAGAGAAGCTTTCTTT. Translated: CASSHVRGREAFF. Drawing the rest from reference TRBV7-9 and TRBJ1-1, the complete variable domain is DTGVSQNPRHKITKRGQNVTFRCDPISEHNRLYWYRQTLGQGPEFLTYFQNEAQLEKSRLLSDRFSAERPKGSFSTLEIQRTEQGDSAMYLCASSHVRGREAFFGQGTRLTVV.

V and J are TRBV6-5 and TRBJ1-1; D gene uncertain. The length of the CDR3 is 13 residues. The V gene lost 6 bases and the J gene lost 1 base, with 9 bases spanning the gap. Germline CDR1 is MNHEY and CDR2 is SVGAGI. The CDR3 region is CASSDTQNTEAFF. CDR3 coding DNA: TGTGCCAGCAGCGACACCCAGAACACTGAAGCTTTCTTT.

The rearrangement links TRBV10-2 to TRBJ1-1, with D perhaps TRBD1 (6 bases). In germline, CDR1 is WSHSY, CDR2 SAAADI. CDR3 length: 13 residues. Trimming shortened V by 6 bases and J by 3 bases, and 11 bases separated the two germline ends. The CDR3: CASSEDSHTEAFF. CDR3 DNA: TGCGCCAGCAGCGAGGACAGCCACACTGAAGCTTTCTTT.

The rearrangement joins TRBV3-1 (or the pseudogene TRBV3-2) to TRBJ2-2, with 9 positions matching TRBD1. In germline, CDR1 is LGHDT, CDR2 YNNKEL (reference sequence). This CDR3 has 17 amino acids. V was clipped by 4 bases and J by 7 bases; unmatched bases: 13. For the CDR3, the DNA is TGTGCCAGCAGCCGGGGACGGGGACAGGGCTTTTTCGGGGAGCTGTTTTTT. Encoded protein: CASSRGRGQGFFGELFF.

The J gene is TRBJ1-4, the V gene TRBV6-5; perhaps TRBD1 as D (5 bases). Trimming removed 0 bases at V and 7 bases at J, with 12 bases between. This CDR3 region has 15 residues. Germline V gene data show CDR1 as MNHEY and CDR2 as SVGAGI. CDR3 residues: CASSYSGQGGEKLFF. In DNA, the CDR3 is TGTGCCAGCAGTTACTCGGGGCAGGGTGGTGAAAAACTGTTTTTT.

Regarding this clone: The junction does not match germline at one end; this may be a read error. The sample carries other DNA sequences with the same CDR3. The chain couples TRBV6-5 to TRBJ1-3, with 7 nucleotides matching TRBD1. The CDR3 is made up of 14 amino acids. Germline V lookup: CDR1 MNHEY, CDR2 SVGAGI. The CDR3 loop is CASSRDSSGNTIYF. The CDR3 DNA follows: TGTGCTAGCAGTAGGGACAGCTCTGGAAACACCATATATTTT.

There are a few counts of this clone. The CDR3 DNA sequence: TGTGCCAGCAGCTTAGCCTCCGGGACAGGGGCTTTCTTAGCTTTCTTT. Translating gives CASSLASGTGAFLAFF. The genes are TRBV11-3 and TRBJ1-1; 10 bases are a match to TRBD1. The CDR3 covers 16 residues. Germline CDR1 SGHNT, CDR2 YENEEA. Trimming at V came to 1 base and at J to 10 bases, leaving 12 bases not matched to a gene.

The chain links TRBV6-5 to TRBJ1-2; D call uncertain. V was trimmed by 6 bases and J by 5 bases, leaving 10 bases between them. This CDR3 spans 12 amino acids. Germline assignment: CDR1 MNHEY and CDR2 SVGAGI. The CDR3 loop is CASRVSQYGYTF. CDR3 DNA: TGTGCCAGCAGAGTGTCGCAGTATGGCTACACCTTC.

This chain links TRBV23-1 with TRBJ1-1; the match to TRBD1 covers 9 bases. TRBV23-1 is sorted into the ORF group, with uncertain function. Trimming at V came to 2 bases and at J to 6 bases, leaving 1 base not matched to a gene. The CDR3 is 13 amino acids. For the CDR3, the DNA is TGCGCCAGCAGTCAAGGGACAGGGCCTGAAGCTTTCTTT. Residues: CASSQGTGPEAFF.

V and J are TRBV30 and TRBJ2-5; tentative D call: TRBD2 (6 bases). The CDR3 consists of 15 residues. V shed 0 bases and J shed 2 bases, with 13 bases lying between them. Germline CDR1 and CDR2: GTSNPN and SVGIG (reference sequence). The CDR3 DNA reads TGTGCCTGGAGTGTGGCGGGAACAACTCAAGAGACCCAGTACTTC. Residues: CAWSVAGTTQETQYF.

V is TRBV19 and J is TRBJ2-7, with 10 bases matching TRBD2. Germline V gives CDR1 LNHDA, CDR2 SQIVND (reference sequence). V shed 5 bases and J 6 bases; nucleotides not matched to a gene: 10. The CDR3 runs to 15 residues. CDR3 protein: CASSDPGLALLEQYF. The CDR3 DNA is TGTGCCAGTAGTGACCCGGGACTAGCGCTTCTCGAGCAGTACTTC.